The present T cell receptor beta chain was sequenced within a study of blood T cell repertoires in COVID-19. There are 13 residues in the CDR3. Trimming took off 5 bases at V and 7 bases at J, with 14 bases between the two ends. Germline-derived CDR1 and CDR2 are SGHTA and FQGNSA. Produced via immunoSEQ multiplex PCR; TCRdb's table is partial and in-frame only. The sample contains 150,000 to 200,000 clones, around 86% of which appear only once. Specimen: peripheral blood. This chain joins TRBV7-2 and TRBJ1-1; D gene uncertain. The source of this sequence is a man aged 50 to 60 with active or convalescent COVID-19. CDR3 sequence (DNA): TGTGCCAGCAGCGCGGCAGGACTCGATGAAGCTTTCTTT. Amino acids: CASSAAGLDEAFF. The full variable domain, with the rest looked up from reference TRBV7-2 and TRBJ1-1, is GAGVSQSPSNKVTEKGKDVELRCDPISGHTALYWYRQSLGQGLEFLIYFQGNSAPDKSGLPSDRFSAERTGGSVSTLTIQRTQQEDSAVYLCASSAAGLDEAFFGQGTRLTVV.